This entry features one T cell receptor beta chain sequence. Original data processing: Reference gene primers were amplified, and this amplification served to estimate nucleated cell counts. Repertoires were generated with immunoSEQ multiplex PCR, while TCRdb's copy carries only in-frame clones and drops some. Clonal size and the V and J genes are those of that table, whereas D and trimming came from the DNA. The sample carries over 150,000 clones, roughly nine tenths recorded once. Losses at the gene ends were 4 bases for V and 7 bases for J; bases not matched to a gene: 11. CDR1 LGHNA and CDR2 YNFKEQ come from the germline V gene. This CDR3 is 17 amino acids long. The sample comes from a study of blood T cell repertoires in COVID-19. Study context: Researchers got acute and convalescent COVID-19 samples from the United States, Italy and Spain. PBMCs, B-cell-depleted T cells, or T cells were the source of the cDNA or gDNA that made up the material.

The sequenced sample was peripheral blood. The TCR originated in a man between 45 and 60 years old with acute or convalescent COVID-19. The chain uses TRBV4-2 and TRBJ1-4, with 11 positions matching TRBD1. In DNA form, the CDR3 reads TGTGCCAGCAGCCCGCGGGGCGCCGGGACAGGGGGTGAAAAACTGTTTTTT. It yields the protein CASSPRGAGTGGEKLFF.